These T cell receptor beta chains were read from a single sample in a study of T cell responses to AZD1222 COVID-19 vaccine. Profiling relied on immunoSEQ multiplex PCR, and the TCRdb table lists in-frame clones only, not all of them. The sample carries 100,000 to 150,000 clones, 88% recorded once. The specimen comprised peripheral blood, sampled on day 0 of AZD1222 vaccination. The receptors originated from an adult in good health. Both conserved end residues are trimmed from each CDR3.

TRBJ1-5 TRBV2 ASTERGFGAQPQH
TRBJ2-2 TRBV11-1 ASSSRVPQDAGELF
TRBJ1-5 TRBV28 ASSLTGAGNQPQH
TRBJ1-6 TRBV7-3 ASSSGQGNSPLH
TRBJ1-6 TRBV11-1 ASKRALPGSPLH
TRBJ2-1 TRBV5-1 ASSLERGEQF
TRBJ1-2 TRBV6-6 ASSYSWDYGYT
TRBJ1-1 TRBV6-5 ASSLDRVNTEAF
TRBJ1-1 TRBV6-5 ASHLGGAEAF
TRBJ2-7 TRBV5-1 ASSQTGYYEQY
TRBJ2-2 TRBV9 ASSVSGGEVTGELF
TRBJ2-7 TRBV11-2 ASSWGQGAGEQY
TRBJ2-5 TRBV18 ASSPPAGGIETQY
TRBJ2-1 TRBV6-5 ASSRDRPNVNEQF
TRBJ2-7 TRBV6-1 ASSEVPGQGYEQY
TRBJ2-3 TRBV6-2/TRBV6-3 ASSYRGQSTDTQY
TRBJ1-1 TRBV4-1 ASSQDESRNTEAF
TRBJ2-7 TRBV19 ASSMGVAGSYEQY
TRBJ1-3 TRBV28 ASSLGQGATIY
TRBJ2-3 TRBV9 ASSVEGTSGGPVPQY
TRBJ2-3 TRBV10-3 AIAGTSGIPSTDTQY
TRBJ2-6 TRBV5-1 ASSFEGSGANVLT
TRBJ2-7 TRBV7-3 ASSLVVQRIHEQY
TRBJ1-4 TRBV7-9 ASRTAGGSNEKLF
TRBJ1-6 TRBV14 ASSQGPRNSPLH
TRBJ2-5 TRBV20-1 SASPILVLLETQY
TRBJ2-7 TRBV10-2 ASSRDTGYEQY
TRBJ2-3 TRBV27 ASRRQTGVSADTQY
TRBJ2-1 TRBV6-5 ASSFDDNEQF
TRBJ1-2 TRBV19 ASRFQGAEGYT
TRBJ2-5 TRBV7-2 ASRSAGQETQY